This T cell receptor (beta chain) was documented in a study of OX40 agonist ivuxolimab in advanced cancers. Study details: The patients got ivuxolimab, which is an agonistic anti-OX40 (CD134) antibody.

The assay was immunoSEQ multiplex PCR, and TCRdb's table has in-frame clones only and misses some. The repertoire holds tens of thousands of clones, 80% to 90% seen once, with around 28% in the top ten. Study observations and caveats: Fewer expanded clones were found on average in CD4+ than in CD8+ T cells. In a subset of nonresponders, normalized T-cell clonal expansion was also low. Clonal expansion was seen in CD4+ and CD8+ blood T cells by week 6 at 0.1 to 3.0 mg/kg.

Details on this clone: Its antigen is undetermined.

The CDR3 spans 14 residues. Trimming stripped 1 base from V and 6 bases from J, with 12 bases between. The germline V gene encodes CDR1 LNHDA and CDR2 SQIVND (reference sequence). The sequencing used CD4+ or CD8+ T cells sorted from blood, collected in a trial of the OX40 agonist ivuxolimab. The receptor comes from an adult with an advanced solid tumor such as melanoma, head and neck, liver or kidney cancer. This sequence joins TRBV19 and TRBJ1-1; D gene unclear. In DNA, the CDR3 is TGTGCCAGTAGTATAGGTCCCCATCGAGCTGAAGCTTTCTTT. It encodes CASSIGPHRAEAFF.